Listed below are T cell receptor beta chains from one sample, sequenced in a study of blood T cell repertoires in COVID-19. Assay: immunoSEQ multiplex PCR; the TCRdb copy retains only in-frame clones and omits some. The sample includes fewer than 300,000 clones, 80% to 90% seen only once; the top ten take roughly 1.6%. Sequenced sample: peripheral blood. Receptor source: a woman between 35 and 50 years old who had recovered from COVID-19. CDR3s include the opening cysteine and the closing phenylalanine or tryptophan. Fields, in order: V gene, D gene, J gene, clone size, CDR3 length, CDR3 DNA, CDR3 protein. The D gene is left open where the match is weak. Rows may omit the clone size; those that give it use once, few, many or a size class.

TRBV12-3/TRBV12-4	NA	TRBJ2-7	NA	13	TGTGCCGTTTTTAACAGGGTTTTTAACGAGCAGTACTTC	CAVFNRVFNEQYF
TRBV7-9	NA	TRBJ2-3	NA	12	TGTGCCAGCACCGGGAGAACAGATACGCAGTATTTT	CASTGRTDTQYF
TRBV3-1/TRBV3-2	NA	TRBJ1-5	NA	14	TGTGCCAGCACCCCCCACAGGGAGCGACAGCCCCAGCATTTT	CASTPHRERQPQHF
TRBV10-1	TRBD2	TRBJ2-1	NA	13	TGCGCCAGGGTTTCGTCTAGCGGGGCTGAGCAGTTCTTC	CARVSSSGAEQFF
TRBV13	TRBD1	TRBJ2-7	NA	14	TGTGCCAGCAGCTTAGGCGGGACAGTGGGGGAGCAGTACTTC	CASSLGGTVGEQYF
TRBV9	TRBD2	TRBJ2-3	NA	20	TGTGCCAGCAGCCCGACCCGGGGGACTAGCGGGGGGCGGGGCACAGATACGCAGTATTTT	CASSPTRGTSGGRGTDTQYF
TRBV6-5	TRBD2	TRBJ2-5	NA	16	TGTGCCAGCAGTTATGGTAGCGGGGGTGCACAAGAGACCCAGTACTTC	CASSYGSGGAQETQYF
TRBV2	TRBD1	TRBJ1-1	NA	12	TGTGCCAGCAGAGACAGGGGGCCTGAAGCTTTCTTT	CASRDRGPEAFF
TRBV27	TRBD1	TRBJ1-2	NA	13	TGTGCCAGCAGTTTATACAGGGGGGATGGCTACACCTTC	CASSLYRGDGYTF
TRBV5-1	NA	TRBJ1-1	NA	15	TGCGCCAGCAGCTCAGACAGGACCAGGAACACTGAAGCTTTCTTT	CASSSDRTRNTEAFF
TRBV7-8	NA	TRBJ1-2	once	17	TGTGCCAGCAGCCGTATTGGGGGGGGCCTCCTAGTAAATGGCTACACCTTC	CASSRIGGGLLVNGYTF
TRBV5-1	NA	TRBJ2-7	NA	14	TGCGCCAGCAGCTTGGCCACGGGGGCCTACGAGCAGTACTTC	CASSLATGAYEQYF
TRBV14	TRBD1	TRBJ2-7	NA	17	TGTGCCAGCAGCCCTCCCCTGGGGTGGCAGGGGGCATCCGAGCAGTACTTC	CASSPPLGWQGASEQYF
TRBV6-5	TRBD1	TRBJ1-2	few	13	TGTGCCAGCAGGCCTACAGGGGATTATGGCTACACCTTC	CASRPTGDYGYTF
TRBV27	NA	TRBJ2-7	NA	12	TGTGCCAGCAAGGGCCAGGGGTACGAGCAGTACTTC	CASKGQGYEQYF
TRBV19	NA	TRBJ2-7	NA	13	TGTGCCAGTAGCTATAGACAGTTCTACGAGCAGTACTTC	CASSYRQFYEQYF